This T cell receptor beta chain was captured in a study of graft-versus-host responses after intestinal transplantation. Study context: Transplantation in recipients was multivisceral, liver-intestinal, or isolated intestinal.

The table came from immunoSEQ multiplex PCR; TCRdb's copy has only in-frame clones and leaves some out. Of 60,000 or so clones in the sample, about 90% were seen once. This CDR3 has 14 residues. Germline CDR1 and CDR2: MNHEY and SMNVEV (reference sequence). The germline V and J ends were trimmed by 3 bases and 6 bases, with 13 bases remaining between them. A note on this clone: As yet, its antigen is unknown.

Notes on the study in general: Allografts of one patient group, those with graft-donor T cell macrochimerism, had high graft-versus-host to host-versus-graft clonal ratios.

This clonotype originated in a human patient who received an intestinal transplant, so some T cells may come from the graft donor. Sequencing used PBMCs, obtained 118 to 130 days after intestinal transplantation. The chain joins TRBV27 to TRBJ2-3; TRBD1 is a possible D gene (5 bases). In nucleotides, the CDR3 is TGTGCCAGCAGTTTGTACCAGGGTCGCGATACGCAGTATTTT. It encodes CASSLYQGRDTQYF.